What follows are 23 T cell receptor beta chains derived from one specimen sequenced in a study of T-cell reconstitution after alpha-beta-depleted transplantation in children. Unique molecular identifiers were incorporated when the TCRbeta library was constructed. TCRdb ran MiXCR on the PCR reads and lists one entry per CDR3 protein. The profile shows 600,000 or so distinct CDR3 sequences, under 30% of them singletons. The material was PBMCs, mostly from graft donor cells, obtained 360 days after TCRalphabeta/CD19-depleted stem cell transplant. These receptor sequences come from a boy under two years old who had a stem cell transplant for acute myeloid leukemia, so the T cells may come from the graft donor.

The rearrangement uses TRBV7-2 and TRBJ2-1, with D tentatively TRBD1 or TRBD2 (7 bases each). Trimming left V 1 base short and J 13 bases short, with 17 bases between. CDR3 length: 14 amino acids. Germline V lookup: CDR1 SGHTA, CDR2 FQGNSA. Here the CDR3 reads CASSLDPRGGVQFF. CDR3 bases: TGTGCCAGCAGCTTAGATCCCAGGGGGGGTGTTCAGTTCTTC.

This clonotype was counted only a few times. The chain combines TRBV5-1 with TRBJ2-2; D is undetermined. Between the trimmed V and J ends, which lost 1 base and 1 base, there was a span of 8 bases. This CDR3 spans 15 amino acids. Germline CDR1 is SGHRS and CDR2 is YFSETQ. The CDR3, as DNA: TGCGCCAGCAGCTTGACCTCGTTGAACACCGGGGAGCTGTTTTTT. This gives the protein CASSLTSLNTGELFF.

This clonotype has more than one count but fewer than ten. This chain uses TRBV7-2 with TRBJ2-3; D gene ambiguous. V lost 5 bases, J lost 1 base, and 13 bases lay in between. The CDR3 runs 15 residues. CDR1 SGHTA and CDR2 FQGNSA come from the germline V gene. The CDR3 DNA reads TGTGCCAGCAGCCCGAATGTAAAAGGCACAGATACGCAGTATTTT. Protein: CASSPNVKGTDTQYF.

The chain is built from TRBV29-1 and TRBJ1-3; 8 bases fit TRBD1. Per germline, CDR1 SQVTM and CDR2 ANQGSEA. With 7 bases clipped from V and 4 bases from J, the junction kept 6 bases outside the gene matches. CDR3 length: 13 amino acids. The CDR3 region is CSAAGTGGNTIYF. CDR3 bases: TGCAGCGCTGCGGGGACAGGCGGAAACACCATATATTTT.

This clonotype showed up many times. The CDR3 nucleotides read TGTGCCACCGAGGGACAGGGGTACAATGAGCAGTTCTTC. It yields the protein CATEGQGYNEQFF. The J gene is TRBJ2-1, the V gene TRBV24-1; 10 nucleotides match TRBD1. The CDR3 extends over 13 amino acids. CDR1 is KGHDR and CDR2 is SFDVKD in the germline V gene. The trim removed 9 bases at V and 4 bases at J, leaving 2 bases unmatched.

Many counts were recorded for this clonotype. The chain couples TRBV20-1 to TRBJ2-7; D tentatively fits TRBD1 or TRBD2 (6 bases each). The CDR3 sequence is 17 residues long. Trimming took off 2 bases at V and 3 bases at J, with 23 bases between the two ends. Looked up from germline, CDR1 is DFQATT and CDR2 is SNEGSKA (reference sequence). The CDR3 bases are TGCAGTGCTAGATTAGGCAGGGGAGGCGGTGTTGGCTACGAGCAGTACGTC. This encodes CSARLGRGGGVGYEQYV.

The chain combines TRBV7-9 with TRBJ1-6; 12 bases agree with TRBD1. CDR1 SEHNR and CDR2 FQNEAQ come from the germline V gene (reference sequence). With V trimmed by 4 bases and J by 9 bases, 7 bases remained unmatched. The CDR3 consists of 16 residues. For the CDR3, the DNA is TGTGCCAGCAGCTCCGGGACAGGGGGCTTTGCTTCACCCCTCCACTTT. Protein product: CASSSGTGGFASPLHF.

The chain is built from TRBV4-3 and TRBJ2-7; 9 positions agree with TRBD1. The V segment lost 4 bases and the J segment 5 bases; nucleotides outside the gene matches: 12. This CDR3 comprises 16 residues. Germline CDR1 LGHNA, CDR2 YSLEER. CDR3: CASSRASGQGLDEQYF. The CDR3 bases are TGCGCCAGCAGCCGCGCCTCAGGACAGGGGTTAGACGAGCAGTACTTC.

This clonotype was found a few times. The V and J genes are TRBV20-1 and TRBJ2-5, with 8 nucleotides matching TRBD2. The CDR3 totals 14 residues. V lost 2 bases to trimming and J lost 1 base; unmatched junction nucleotides: 3. Germline-derived CDR1 and CDR2 are DFQATT and SNEGSKA (reference sequence). The CDR3 DNA reads as TGCAGTGCTAGAAGACTAGCGCTCCAAGAGACCCAGTACTTC. Amino acid sequence: CSARRLALQETQYF.

This clonotype was seen a few times. CDR3 protein: CASSSDNSYEQYF. In nucleotides, the CDR3 is TGTGCCAGCAGTTCGGACAACTCTTACGAGCAGTACTTC. This chain connects TRBV27 to TRBJ2-7; maybe TRBD1 (5 bases). Per the germline V gene, CDR1 is MNHEY and CDR2 is SMNVEV (reference sequence). V lost 4 bases and J lost 4, with 11 bases in between. This CDR3 region has 13 residues.

This clonotype was observed a handful of times. V is TRBV6-1 and J is TRBJ2-7; 8 bases line up with TRBD1. Unmatched junction bases numbered 11, after V lost 7 bases and J lost 6 bases. CDR1 and CDR2 from the germline V gene are MNHNS and SASEGT. This CDR3 has 14 residues. The CDR3 coding sequence is TGTGCCAGCACCGACAGGGGACGATTGAGCGAGCAGTACTTC. It translates to CASTDRGRLSEQYF.

The chain has TRBV20-1 and TRBJ1-5; D is perhaps TRBD1 (5 bases). This CDR3 comprises 15 residues. The V end was cut by 2 bases, the J end by 6 bases, with 17 bases between. Germline V gives CDR1 DFQATT, CDR2 SNEGSKA (reference sequence). The DNA for the CDR3 is TGCAGTGCTAGAAAATTGGGGGATAGGGGTCAGCCCCAGCATTTT. It codes for CSARKLGDRGQPQHF.

The V and J genes are TRBV5-1 and TRBJ2-3; D might be TRBD2 (7 bases). This CDR3 spans 16 amino acids. Germline CDR1 is SGHRS and CDR2 is YFSETQ. Deletions cut 0 bases from V and 3 bases from J, with 14 bases between. The CDR3 region has the DNA TGCGCCAGCAGCTTGGGGGTCGGGGGGCGGACAGATACGCAGTATTTT. It codes for CASSLGVGGRTDTQYF.

There are a few counts of this clonotype. V usage is TRBV7-2 and J usage is TRBJ2-7; D is unresolved. Per germline, CDR1 SGHTA and CDR2 FQGNSA. Trimming removed 3 bases from V and 2 bases from J, with 8 bases in between. The CDR3 runs 13 residues. The CDR3: CASSLNSPYEQYF. The CDR3 DNA reads TGTGCCAGCAGCTTGAACAGCCCCTACGAGCAGTACTTC.

This clonotype showed up many times. The genes are TRBV29-1 and TRBJ2-5, with TRBD2 as a possible D gene (6 bases). The CDR3 sequence is 13 residues long. The germline gives CDR1 SQVTM, CDR2 ANQGSEA. Trimming took 4 bases from V and 3 from J, leaving 12 bases between them. The CDR3 protein is CSVASGGEETQYF. CDR3 DNA: TGCAGCGTTGCGTCCGGGGGAGAAGAGACCCAGTACTTC.

This clonotype was found many times. V usage is TRBV27 and J usage is TRBJ2-1; no definite D call. The CDR3 sequence is 13 residues long. Per the germline V gene, CDR1 is MNHEY and CDR2 is SMNVEV (reference sequence). With 6 bases removed from V and 8 bases from J, the gap between germline ends came to 14 bases. CDR3 nucleotides: TGTGCCAGCAGCCCTCCAGGTTCCGATGAGCAGTTCTTC. It is translated as CASSPPGSDEQFF.

This clonotype showed up many times. The rearrangement links TRBV12-3 or TRBV12-4 to TRBJ2-5; a possible D gene is TRBD2 (6 bases). The V end was cut by 3 bases, the J end by 0 bases, with 23 bases between. The CDR3 contains 19 residues. The DNA for the CDR3 is TGTGCCAGCAGTTTCGCCAAGGGGCGGGGCAGGGATCACCAAGAGACCCAGTACTTC. Its translation is CASSFAKGRGRDHQETQYF.

This clonotype was seen a handful of times. The chain joins TRBV7-2 to TRBJ2-7; D may be TRBD1 (6 bases). Per the germline V gene, CDR1 is SGHTA and CDR2 is FQGNSA. There are 15 residues in the CDR3. The V gene lost 5 bases and the J gene lost 3 bases, with 17 bases spanning the gap. CDR3 amino acids: CASSRTGQWIYEQYF. CDR3 bases: TGTGCCAGCAGCCGTACGGGACAATGGATCTACGAGCAGTACTTC. The variable domain in full, with the rest retrieved from reference TRBV7-2 and TRBJ2-7, is GAGVSQSPSNKVTEKGKDVELRCDPISGHTALYWYRQSLGQGLEFLIYFQGNSAPDKSGLPSDRFSAERTGGSVSTLTIQRTQQEDSAVYLCASSRTGQWIYEQYFGPGTRLTVT.

This rearrangement joins TRBV9 to TRBJ2-7; D may be TRBD2 (6 bases). Germline V gene lookup returns CDR1 SGDLS and CDR2 YYNGEE. The CDR3 sequence is 15 residues long. The V gene lost 0 bases and the J gene lost 2 bases, with 12 bases spanning the gap. As DNA, the CDR3 is TGTGCCAGCAGCGTAGCGGAGGGCACCACCTACGAGCAGTACTTC. Translating it yields CASSVAEGTTYEQYF.

The rearrangement joins TRBV5-1 to TRBJ2-1; the D gene is possibly TRBD2 (7 bases). CDR3 size: 14 residues. Germline values: CDR1 SGHRS, CDR2 YFSETQ. V shed 4 bases and J shed 5 bases, with 13 bases lying between them. This CDR3 is CASSPGGQNNEQFF. CDR3 DNA: TGCGCCAGCAGCCCCGGGGGGCAGAACAATGAGCAGTTCTTC.

The chain has TRBV7-9 and TRBJ2-2, with D perhaps TRBD1 (6 bases). V lost 8 bases and J lost 0, with 10 bases in between. This CDR3 is built from 14 residues. From germline, CDR1 is SEHNR and CDR2 FQNEAQ (reference sequence). This chain's CDR3 is CASAGQSNTGELFF. In DNA form, the CDR3 reads TGTGCCAGCGCTGGACAGTCGAACACCGGGGAGCTGTTTTTT.

This chain connects TRBV28 to TRBJ2-5, with 10 bases lining up with TRBD2. Germline CDR1 reads MDHEN; CDR2 reads SYDVKM. This CDR3 has 15 residues. V was pared by 6 bases and J by 0 bases, with 4 bases of the junction left unmatched. CDR3 in DNA: TGTGCCAGCAGGACACTAGCGGGGAACCAAGAGACCCAGTACTTC. Its translation is CASRTLAGNQETQYF.

For the CDR3, the DNA is TGTGCCAGCAGTATACTAGACACCGGGGAGCTGTTTTTT. Translated, it gives CASSILDTGELFF. This rearrangement joins TRBV6-5 to TRBJ2-2, with a tentative D call TRBD2 (5 bases). The germline CDR1 and CDR2 sequences are MNHEY and SVGAGI. This CDR3 region has 13 residues. Trimming pared 5 bases from V and 3 bases from J, leaving 7 bases between.